One and the same sample provided the 3 T cell receptor beta chains below, sequenced in a study of regulatory T cells in long-lasting Graves disease. Stated time point: newly diagnosed GD, antithyroid drugs for less than 3 months. Isolated PBMC RNA provided the starting material for the TCR library. HTBI primers from iRepertoire and Arm-PCR of CDR3 regions yielded the TCR beta libraries. Using its own MiXCR run on the multiplex PCR reads, TCRdb lists one record per CDR3 protein. The sample contains roughly 560,000 distinct CDR3 sequences, about 12% of which appear only once. These same records also appear under a second study, on T cells in Graves' hyperthyroidism and ophthalmopathy.

The source material was peripheral blood mononuclear cells (PBMCs), sampled at new diagnosis, from a patient treated with antithyroid drugs. All receptors derive from a woman in her 30s with Graves disease.

This clonotype was seen only once. The rearrangement links TRBV19 to TRBJ2-6, with a weak D call TRBD1 (5 bases). Germline CDR1 LNHDA, CDR2 SQIVND (reference sequence). The V end was cut by 6 bases, the J end by 2 bases, with 17 bases between. The CDR3 has 17 amino acids. CDR3 in amino acids: CASSRQKLVTGANVLTF. In DNA, the CDR3 is TGTGCCAGTAGCAGACAGAAGCTGGTAACTGGGGCCAACGTCCTGACTTTC.

This clonotype appeared many times. The chain links TRBV7-9 to TRBJ1-3; D is unresolved. Per the germline V gene, CDR1 is SEHNR and CDR2 is FQNEAQ (reference sequence). V was pared by 0 bases and J by 12 bases, with 15 bases between. The CDR3 covers 14 residues. The CDR3 spells CASSLASVNGLIYF. In DNA, the CDR3 is TGTGCCAGCAGCTTAGCCTCAGTAAACGGACTCATATATTTT.

This clonotype was seen many times. This chain links TRBV9 with TRBJ2-2; 7 bases line up with TRBD2. The V gene end was trimmed by 0 bases and the J gene end by 1 base; junction bases not matched to a gene: 6. Germline loops: CDR1 SGDLS, CDR2 YYNGEE. The CDR3 has 17 residues. The CDR3 loop is CASSVAGASGNTGELFF. The CDR3 DNA follows: TGTGCCAGCAGCGTAGCTGGGGCTAGCGGGAACACCGGGGAGCTGTTTTTT.